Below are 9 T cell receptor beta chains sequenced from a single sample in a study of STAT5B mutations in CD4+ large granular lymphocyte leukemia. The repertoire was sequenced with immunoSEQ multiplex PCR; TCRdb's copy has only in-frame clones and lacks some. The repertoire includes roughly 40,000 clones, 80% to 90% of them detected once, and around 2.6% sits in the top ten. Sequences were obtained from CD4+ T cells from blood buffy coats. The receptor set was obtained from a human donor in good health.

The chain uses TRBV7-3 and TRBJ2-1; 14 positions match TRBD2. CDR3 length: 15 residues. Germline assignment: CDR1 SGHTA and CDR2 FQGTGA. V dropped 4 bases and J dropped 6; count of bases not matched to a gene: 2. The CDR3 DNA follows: TGTGCCAGCAGCTCGGGACTAGCGGGAGTCAATGAGCAGTTCTTC. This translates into CASSSGLAGVNEQFF.

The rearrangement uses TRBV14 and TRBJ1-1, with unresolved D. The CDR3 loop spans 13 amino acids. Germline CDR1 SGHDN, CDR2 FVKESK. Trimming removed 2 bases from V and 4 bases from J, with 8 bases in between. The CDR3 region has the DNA TGTGCCAGCAGCCAAAGAGGGTTCACTGAAGCTTTCTTT. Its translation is CASSQRGFTEAFF.

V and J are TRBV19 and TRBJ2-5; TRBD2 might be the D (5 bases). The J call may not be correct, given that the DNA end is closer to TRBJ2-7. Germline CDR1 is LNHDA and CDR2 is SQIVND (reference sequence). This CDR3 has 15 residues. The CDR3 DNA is TGTGCCAGTAGTATAGGGAGTAGCGTGATTTACGAGCAGTACTTC. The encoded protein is CASSIGSSVIYEQYF.

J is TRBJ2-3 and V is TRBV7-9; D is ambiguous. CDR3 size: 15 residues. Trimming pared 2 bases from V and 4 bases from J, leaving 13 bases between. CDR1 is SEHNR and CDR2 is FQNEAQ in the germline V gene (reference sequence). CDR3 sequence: CASSLSSLSADTQYF. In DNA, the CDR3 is TGTGCCAGCAGCTTAAGTTCCCTTTCGGCAGATACGCAGTATTTT.

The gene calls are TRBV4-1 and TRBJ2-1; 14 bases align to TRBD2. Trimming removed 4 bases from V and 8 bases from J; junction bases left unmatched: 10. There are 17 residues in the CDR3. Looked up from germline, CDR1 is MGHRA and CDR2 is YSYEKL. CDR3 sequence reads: CASSPPPGLAGAHEQFF. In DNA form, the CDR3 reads TGCGCCAGCAGCCCACCTCCGGGACTAGCGGGAGCCCATGAGCAGTTCTTC.

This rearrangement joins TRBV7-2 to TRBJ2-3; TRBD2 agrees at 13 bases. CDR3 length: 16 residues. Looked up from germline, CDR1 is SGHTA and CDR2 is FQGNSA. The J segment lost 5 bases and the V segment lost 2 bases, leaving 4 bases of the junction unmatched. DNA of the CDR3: TGTGCCAGCAGCTTAAGACTAGCGGGAGGCAAAGATACGCAGTATTTT. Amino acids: CASSLRLAGGKDTQYF.

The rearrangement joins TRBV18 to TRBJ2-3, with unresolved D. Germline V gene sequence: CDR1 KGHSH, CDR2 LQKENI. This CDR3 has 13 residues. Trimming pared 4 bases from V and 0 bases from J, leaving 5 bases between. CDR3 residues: CASSRISTDTQYF. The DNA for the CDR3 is TGTGCCAGCTCACGGATTAGCACAGATACGCAGTATTTT.

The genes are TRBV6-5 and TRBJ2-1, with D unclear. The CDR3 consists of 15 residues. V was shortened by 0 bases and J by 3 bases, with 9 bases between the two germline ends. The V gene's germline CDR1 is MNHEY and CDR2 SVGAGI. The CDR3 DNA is TGTGCCAGCAGTTACTCGGCCGTCGGCTACAATGAGCAGTTCTTC. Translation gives CASSYSAVGYNEQFF.

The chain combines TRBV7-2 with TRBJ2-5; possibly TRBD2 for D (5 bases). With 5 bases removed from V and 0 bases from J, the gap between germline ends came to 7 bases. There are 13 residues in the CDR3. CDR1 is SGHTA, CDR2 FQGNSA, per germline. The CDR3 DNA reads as TGTGCCAGCAGCCCGGGATACCAAGAGACCCAGTACTTC. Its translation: CASSPGYQETQYF.